The 17 T cell receptor beta chains given below trace back to one sample, sequenced in a study of blood T cell repertoires in COVID-19. Data came from immunoSEQ multiplex PCR; TCRdb stores just in-frame clones and leaves some out. The sample lists roughly 110,000 clones; around 75% were seen once. Sequencing was carried out using peripheral blood. Receptor source: a human donor with acute or convalescent COVID-19. The donor label of this sample is uncertain.

This rearrangement joins TRBV28 to TRBJ1-2, with a tentative D call TRBD1 (6 bases). CDR3 length: 13 amino acids. Deletions cut 5 bases from V and 0 bases from J, with 7 bases between. Germline assignment: CDR1 MDHEN and CDR2 SYDVKM. The CDR3 spells CASSRTANYGYTF. DNA of the CDR3: TGTGCCAGCAGTCGGACAGCTAACTATGGCTACACCTTC.

The chain uses TRBV6-5 and TRBJ1-1; D is unclear. Germline assignment: CDR1 MNHEY and CDR2 SVGAGI. Trimming removed 5 bases at V and 0 bases at J, with 10 bases between. The CDR3 totals 14 residues. CDR3 coding DNA: TGTGCCAGCAGTCTCCGCTACTTGAACACTGAAGCTTTCTTT. This codes for CASSLRYLNTEAFF.

V is TRBV19 and J is TRBJ2-3, with TRBD2 matching 11 bases. The V and J ends lost 5 bases and 1 base, in that order; junction bases with no gene match: 5. Germline assignment: CDR1 LNHDA and CDR2 SQIVND (reference sequence). This CDR3 has 16 residues. The CDR3 DNA reads as TGTGCCAGTAGTTTCCTACTAGCGGGGGGCACAGATACGCAGTATTTT. Translated: CASSFLLAGGTDTQYF.

This sequence joins TRBV29-1 and TRBJ1-1, with a possible D match to TRBD1 (6 bases). This CDR3 is 15 amino acids long. Looked up from germline, CDR1 is SQVTM and CDR2 is ANQGSEA. Trimming cost V 7 bases and J 5 bases, with 23 bases left between them. Written as DNA, the CDR3 is TGCAGCGGCTCCCCGGGGCCGGGGGGCGGGACTGAAGCTTTCTTT. Translated, it gives CSGSPGPGGGTEAFF.

This clone was seen a few times. The chain is built from TRBV29-1 and TRBJ1-1; D may be TRBD1 (5 bases). The CDR3 length is 13 residues. Per the germline V gene, CDR1 is SQVTM and CDR2 is ANQGSEA. V was pared by 7 bases and J by 4 bases, with 16 bases between. CDR3 sequence: CSASIRDGTEAFF. CDR3 coding DNA: TGCAGCGCCTCAATCAGGGATGGCACTGAAGCTTTCTTT.

The chain joins TRBV2 to TRBJ1-2, with no clear D. The CDR3 covers 17 residues. Trimming removed 4 bases from V and 7 bases from J, with 25 bases in between. Germline V gives CDR1 SNHLY, CDR2 FYNNEI. The CDR3 bases are TGTGCCAGCAGTGTAACCCGAGGAGGGATCGGGCTAGGTGGCTACACCTTC. Translation: CASSVTRGGIGLGGYTF.

V and J are TRBV4-1 and TRBJ1-3; D gene ambiguous. Trimming removed 3 bases from V and 1 base from J, with 13 bases in between. The CDR3 runs 16 residues. The germline V gene encodes CDR1 MGHRA and CDR2 YSYEKL. CDR3 sequence: CASSQISLPSGNTIYF. The CDR3 nucleotides read TGCGCCAGCAGCCAGATATCCCTACCTTCTGGAAACACCATATATTTT.

The CDR3 loop reads CASSLVGTGGKTQYF. Here the CDR3 DNA reads TGCGCCAGCAGCTTGGTAGGGACAGGGGGAAAGACCCAGTACTTC. The V and J genes are TRBV5-1 and TRBJ2-5; 11 bases map to TRBD1. Trimming removed 0 bases from V and 6 bases from J; junction bases left unmatched: 4. This CDR3 contains 15 residues. Germline V gives CDR1 SGHRS, CDR2 YFSETQ.

A few counts support this clone. The rearrangement links TRBV30 to TRBJ2-5; 8 nucleotides match TRBD2. The length of the CDR3 is 15 residues. In germline, CDR1 is GTSNPN, CDR2 SVGIG (reference sequence). With V trimmed by 2 bases and J by 0 bases, 5 bases remained unmatched. The CDR3 is CAWSILAGNQETQYF. In DNA, the CDR3 is TGTGCCTGGAGTATCTTAGCGGGAAACCAAGAGACCCAGTACTTC.

CDR3: CASSQDHRVYGYTF. CDR3 DNA sequence: TGCGCCAGCAGCCAAGATCACAGGGTTTATGGCTACACCTTC. The V call is TRBV4-1, the J call TRBJ1-2; the D gene is possibly TRBD1 (6 bases). The CDR3 is 14 residues long. With 0 bases removed from V and 5 bases from J, the gap between germline ends came to 10 bases. The germline gives CDR1 MGHRA, CDR2 YSYEKL.

V is TRBV7-2 and J is TRBJ1-1; 7 bases agree with TRBD1. This CDR3 has 17 amino acids. The V segment lost 1 base and the J segment 0 bases; nucleotides outside the gene matches: 8. CDR1 and CDR2 (germline): SGHTA, FQGNSA. The CDR3 nucleotides read TGTGCCAGCAGCTTAGGGCCCACGACAGGGATGAACACTGAAGCTTTCTTT. This translates into CASSLGPTTGMNTEAFF.

The CDR3 nucleotides read TGCGCCAGCAGCTTGGCTACGGGGGGGACTGGGACCCAGTACTTC. Its protein product is CASSLATGGTGTQYF. The chain has TRBV5-1 and TRBJ2-5; TRBD2 agrees at 8 bases. This CDR3 contains 15 residues. The germline CDR1 and CDR2 sequences are SGHRS and YFSETQ. Trimming took 0 bases from V and 7 from J; bases not matched to a gene: 8.

The rearrangement joins TRBV2 to TRBJ2-3, with 11 bases lining up with TRBD1. Trimming at V came to 6 bases and at J to 3 bases, leaving 5 bases not matched to a gene. The CDR3 totals 15 residues. The germline gives CDR1 SNHLY, CDR2 FYNNEI. The CDR3 DNA is TGTGCCAGCAGCTCCGGACAGGGGGCAACAGATACGCAGTATTTT. Translated: CASSSGQGATDTQYF.

The chain links TRBV28 to TRBJ2-7, with TRBD1 matching 7 bases. Germline CDR1 is MDHEN and CDR2 is SYDVKM. The CDR3 totals 15 residues. V shed 5 bases and J 4 bases; nucleotides not matched to a gene: 11. CDR3 loop: CASSPSGTALYEQYF. CDR3 nucleotide sequence: TGTGCCAGCAGTCCCTCGGGGACAGCCCTTTACGAGCAGTACTTC.

This sequence joins TRBV30 and TRBJ1-1, with D perhaps TRBD1 (5 bases). This CDR3 has 13 residues. CDR1 and CDR2 (germline): GTSNPN, SVGIG (reference sequence). V was clipped by 0 bases and J by 9 bases, with 14 bases between them. The CDR3 loop is CAWSVRVRAKAFF. CDR3 in DNA: TGTGCCTGGAGTGTAAGGGTCAGGGCTAAAGCTTTCTTT.

The chain is built from TRBV4-2 and TRBJ2-1, with TRBD1 as a possible D gene (6 bases). Germline-derived CDR1 and CDR2 are LGHNA and YNFKEQ. The CDR3 is 14 amino acids. Deletions cut 1 base from V and 4 bases from J, with 8 bases between. CDR3 coding DNA: TGTGCCAGCAGCCAAGGAAGGGGGTACAATGAGCAGTTCTTC. It codes for CASSQGRGYNEQFF.

About this clone: A much larger clone differs from this one at a single base, so this may be a read error. The V call is TRBV27, the J call TRBJ2-5, with D unclear. CDR3 length: 13 residues. V lost 1 base, J lost 1 base, and 4 bases lay in between. Germline V gene lookup returns CDR1 MNHEY and CDR2 SMNVEV (reference sequence). DNA for the CDR3: TGTGCCAGCAGTTTATACAGCCAAGAGACCCAGTACTTC. Protein product: CASSLYSQETQYF.